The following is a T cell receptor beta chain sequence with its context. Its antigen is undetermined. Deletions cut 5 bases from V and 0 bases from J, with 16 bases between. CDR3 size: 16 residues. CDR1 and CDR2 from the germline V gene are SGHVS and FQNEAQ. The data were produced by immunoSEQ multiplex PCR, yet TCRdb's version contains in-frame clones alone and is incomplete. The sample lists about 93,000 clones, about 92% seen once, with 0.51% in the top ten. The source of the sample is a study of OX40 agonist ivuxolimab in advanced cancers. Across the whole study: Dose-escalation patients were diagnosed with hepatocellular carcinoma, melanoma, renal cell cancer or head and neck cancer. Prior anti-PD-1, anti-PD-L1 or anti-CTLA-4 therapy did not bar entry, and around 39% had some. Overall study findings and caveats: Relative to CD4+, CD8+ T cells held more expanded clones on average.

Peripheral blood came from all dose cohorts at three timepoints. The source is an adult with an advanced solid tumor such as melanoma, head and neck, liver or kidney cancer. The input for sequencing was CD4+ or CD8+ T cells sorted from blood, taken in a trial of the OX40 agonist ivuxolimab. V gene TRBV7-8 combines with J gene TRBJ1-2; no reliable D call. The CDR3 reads CASSPDWEGTNYGYTF. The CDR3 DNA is TGTGCCAGCAGCCCCGATTGGGAGGGAACTAACTATGGCTACACCTTC.